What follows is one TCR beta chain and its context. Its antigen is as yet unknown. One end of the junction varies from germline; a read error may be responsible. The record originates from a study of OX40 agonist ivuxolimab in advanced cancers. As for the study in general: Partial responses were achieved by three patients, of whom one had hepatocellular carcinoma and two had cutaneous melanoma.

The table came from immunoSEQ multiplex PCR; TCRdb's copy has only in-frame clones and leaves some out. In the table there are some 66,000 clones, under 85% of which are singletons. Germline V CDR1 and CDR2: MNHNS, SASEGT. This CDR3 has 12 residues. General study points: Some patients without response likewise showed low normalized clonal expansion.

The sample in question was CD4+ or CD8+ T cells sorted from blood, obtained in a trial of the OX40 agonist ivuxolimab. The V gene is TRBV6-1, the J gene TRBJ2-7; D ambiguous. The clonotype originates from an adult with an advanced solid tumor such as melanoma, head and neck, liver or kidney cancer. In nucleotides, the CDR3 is TGTGCCAGCAGTGAAGAGGCTCTAAGAGTAGACTTC. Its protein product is CASSEEALRVDF.